This T cell receptor beta chain was observed in a study of T cells in localized non-small cell lung cancer. Study results and limitations: Only one tumor region went through sequencing, so heterogeneity may still be there. Uninvolved neighboring lung showed the greatest T cell clonality, exceeding tumor.

Worth noting for this clone: The antigen remains undetermined.

The protocol was immunoSEQ multiplex PCR, while the TCRdb copy is restricted to in-frame clones and leaves out a portion. The repertoire holds tens of thousands of clones, with roughly 87% as singletons. The sequence was obtained from a man aged 40 to 75 with stage I squamous cell lung carcinoma. Sequencing used peripheral blood, obtained before any cancer treatment.

CDR3 residues: CASKIGIQGGQETQYF. Written as DNA, the CDR3 is TGCGCCAGCAAGATCGGGATCCAGGGCGGCCAAGAGACCCAGTACTTC. The chain joins TRBV23-1 to TRBJ2-5; D is perhaps TRBD1 or TRBD2 (5 bases each). TRBV23-1 qualifies as an ORF whose function is uncertain. CDR3 length: 16 amino acids. Trimming removed 7 bases at V and 1 base at J, with 19 bases between.